The clone carrying this T cell receptor (beta chain) occurred a few times. The sample originates from a study of cytomegalovirus exposure and HLA in healthy donors. The PCR ran on 60 Vbeta and 13 Jbeta primers. Here immunoSEQ multiplex PCR was the method, and the copy in TCRdb shows in-frame clones only, minus some. The table records 130,000 or so clones, around two thirds of them present only once. V gave up 0 bases and J gave up 0 bases, with 6 bases separating them. The germline V gene encodes CDR1 SGDLS and CDR2 YYNGEE. CDR3 length equals 14 residues. The chain uses TRBV9 and TRBJ1-2; a weak D match, TRBD1 (6 bases). The receptor was isolated from a woman aged 40 to 50 in good health and CMV-seronegative. The sample consisted of PBMCs. CDR3 region: CASSVGTANYGYTF. In nucleotides, the CDR3 is TGTGCCAGCAGCGTAGGGACAGCTAACTATGGCTACACCTTC.